Listed below are T cell receptor beta chains from one sample, sequenced in a study of early T cells in non-severe SARS-CoV-2 infection. TCRdb reprocessed the 5' RACE reads with MiXCR, giving one entry per CDR3 protein. The data contain tens of thousands of distinct CDR3 sequences, roughly 4.5% of them singletons. The sequenced sample was whole blood. Source of these receptors: an adult who was a healthcare worker with PCR-confirmed SARS-CoV-2 infection or an uninfected control (not recorded which). Each CDR3 is given with its conserved first and last residue. The D gene is left open where the match is weak. Not every row has a clone size; where given, it reads once, few, many or a size class.

size,J,D,V,DNA,CDR3
many,TRBJ2-1,NA,TRBV11-2,TGTGCCAGCAGCTTAAGAGGGACCAGTATCCTACATGAGCAGTTCTTC,CASSLRGTSILHEQFF
many,TRBJ1-5,TRBD1,TRBV19,TGTGCCAGTAGTATTCCACAAACAGGGGGCGGGCAGCCCCAGCATTTT,CASSIPQTGGGQPQHF
few,TRBJ2-4,TRBD1,TRBV28,TGTGCCAGCAGCCTACAGGGGAACGCAGCCAAAAACATTCAGTACTTC,CASSLQGNAAKNIQYF
many,TRBJ1-6,NA,TRBV12-2,TGTGCAAGTCGCTTAGTAGGGACAGGAAAGAGGTCCCTCCACTTT,CASRLVGTGKRSLHF
NA,TRBJ2-3,NA,TRBV11-2,TGTGCCAGCAGTTTAGGCCAAGGGAGCACAGATACGCAGTATTTT,CASSLGQGSTDTQYF
many,TRBJ2-1,TRBD1,TRBV5-1,TGCGCCAGCAGCCATGGACAGGGGTACTACAATGAGCAGTTCTTC,CASSHGQGYYNEQFF
many,TRBJ2-2,NA,TRBV4-3,TGCGCCAGCAGCCAAGATTCCGGGTCATCGACGTTTGGCAACACCGGGGAGCTGTTTTTT,CASSQDSGSSTFGNTGELFF
few,TRBJ2-1,TRBD1,TRBV5-1,TGCGCCAGCAGCTTGGGGACCGGGACAGCGTTTTACAATGAGCAGTTCTTC,CASSLGTGTAFYNEQFF
many,TRBJ2-7,TRBD1,TRBV20-1,TGCAGTGCTAGAGGGATCGGGACAGGAGTCTACGAGCAGTACTTC,CSARGIGTGVYEQYF
few,TRBJ2-7,NA,TRBV11-2,TGTGCCAGCAGCTTAGGTCAGGGCAACGAGCAGTACTTC,CASSLGQGNEQYF